The next 3 T cell receptor beta chains were all read from a single sample in a study of long-term antiretroviral therapy in people with HIV. The assay used was immunoSEQ (version v3.0), run at survey level. Assay used: immunoSEQ multiplex PCR; TCRdb lists only in-frame clones, some missing. The sample includes about 27,000 clones, more than 80% of them seen just once. This specimen consisted of unsorted PBMCs, obtained 3 years after starting antiretroviral therapy. All receptors come from a man aged 40-50 years with HIV.

This clone was seen a handful of times. The V call is TRBV7-9, the J call TRBJ1-1, with D unclear. CDR1 SEHNR and CDR2 FQNEAQ come from the germline V gene (reference sequence). The germline V and J ends were trimmed by 3 bases and 11 bases, with 22 bases remaining between them. The CDR3 extends over 15 amino acids. CDR3 sequence: CASSLGSVEAPNAFF. In nucleotides, the CDR3 is TGTGCCAGCAGCTTGGGATCGGTGGAAGCCCCGAACGCTTTCTTT. The entire variable domain, with the rest obtained from reference TRBV7-9 and TRBJ1-1, is as follows: DTGVSQNPRHKITKRGQNVTFRCDPISEHNRLYWYRQTLGQGPEFLTYFQNEAQLEKSRLLSDRFSAERPKGSFSTLEIQRTEQGDSAMYLCASSLGSVEAPNAFFGQGTRLTVV.

The chain uses TRBV7-9 and TRBJ2-6; D ambiguous. Trimming took 8 bases from V and 1 from J, leaving 6 bases between them. CDR1 is SEHNR and CDR2 is FQNEAQ in the germline V gene (reference sequence). The CDR3 is 13 amino acids. CDR3 sequence reads: CASGQSGANVLTF. CDR3 DNA sequence: TGTGCCAGCGGCCAATCTGGGGCCAACGTCCTGACTTTC.

This sequence joins TRBV28 and TRBJ1-5; 7 bases fit TRBD1. V shed 5 bases, J shed 2 bases, and the junction held 6 bases outside the gene matches. The CDR3 spans 15 residues. Germline-derived CDR1 and CDR2 are MDHEN and SYDVKM. The CDR3 nucleotides are TGTGCCAGCAGTAACAGGGGTGAGGGCAATCAGCCCCAGCATTTT. Amino acid sequence: CASSNRGEGNQPQHF.